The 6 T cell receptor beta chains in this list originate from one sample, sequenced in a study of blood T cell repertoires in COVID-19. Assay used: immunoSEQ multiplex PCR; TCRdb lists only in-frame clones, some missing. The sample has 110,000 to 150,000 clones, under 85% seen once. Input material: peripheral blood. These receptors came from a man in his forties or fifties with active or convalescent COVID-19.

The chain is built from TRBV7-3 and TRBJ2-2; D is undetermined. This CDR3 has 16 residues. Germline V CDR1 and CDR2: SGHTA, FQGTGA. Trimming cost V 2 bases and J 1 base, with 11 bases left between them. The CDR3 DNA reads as TGTGCCAGCAGCTTAGGAGATGTCAGGAACACCGGGGAGCTGTTTTTT. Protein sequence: CASSLGDVRNTGELFF.

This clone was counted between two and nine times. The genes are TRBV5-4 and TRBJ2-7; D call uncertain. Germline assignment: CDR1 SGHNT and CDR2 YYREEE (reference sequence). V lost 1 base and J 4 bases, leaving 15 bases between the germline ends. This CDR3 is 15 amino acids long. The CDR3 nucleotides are TGTGCCAGCAGCTTGTGGCAGGTCGTTCAGTACGAGCAGTACTTC. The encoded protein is CASSLWQVVQYEQYF. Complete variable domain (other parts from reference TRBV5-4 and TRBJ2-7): ETGVTQSPTHLIKTRGQQVTLRCSSQSGHNTVSWYQQALGQGPQFIFQYYREEENGRGNFPPRFSGLQFPNYSSELNVNALELDDSALYLCASSLWQVVQYEQYFGPGTRLTVT.

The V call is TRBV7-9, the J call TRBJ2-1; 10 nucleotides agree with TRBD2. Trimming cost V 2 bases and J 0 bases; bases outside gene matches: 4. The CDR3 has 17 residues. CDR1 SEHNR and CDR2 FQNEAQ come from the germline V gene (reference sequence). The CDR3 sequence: CASSLSPSGSSYNEQFF. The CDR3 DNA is TGTGCCAGCAGCTTATCCCCTAGCGGGAGCTCCTACAATGAGCAGTTCTTC.

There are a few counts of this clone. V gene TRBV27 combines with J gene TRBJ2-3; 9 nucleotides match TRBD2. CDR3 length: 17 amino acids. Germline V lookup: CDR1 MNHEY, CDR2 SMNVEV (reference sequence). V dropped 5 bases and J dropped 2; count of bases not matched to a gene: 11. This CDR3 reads CASSPIAGDGDTDTQYF. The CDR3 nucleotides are TGTGCCAGCAGTCCAATAGCGGGAGATGGTGACACAGATACGCAGTATTTT.

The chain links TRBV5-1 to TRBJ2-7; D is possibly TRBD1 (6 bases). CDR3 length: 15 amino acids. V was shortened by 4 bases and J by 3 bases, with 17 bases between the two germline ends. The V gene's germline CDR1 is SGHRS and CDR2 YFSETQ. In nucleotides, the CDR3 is TGCGCCAGCAGCCCTTATCCAGGGGATGGCTACGAGCAGTACTTC. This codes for CASSPYPGDGYEQYF. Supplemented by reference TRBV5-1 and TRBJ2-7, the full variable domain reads KAGVTQTPRYLIKTRGQQVTLSCSPISGHRSVSWYQQTPGQGLQFLFEYFSETQRNKGNFPGRFSGRQFSNSRSEMNVSTLELGDSALYLCASSPYPGDGYEQYFGPGTRLTVT.

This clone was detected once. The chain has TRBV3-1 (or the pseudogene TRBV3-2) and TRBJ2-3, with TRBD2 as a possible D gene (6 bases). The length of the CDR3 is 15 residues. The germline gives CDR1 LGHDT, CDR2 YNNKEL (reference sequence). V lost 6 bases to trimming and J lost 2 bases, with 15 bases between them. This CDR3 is CASSSAGINTDTQYF. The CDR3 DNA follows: TGTGCCAGCAGTAGTGCGGGGATCAACACAGATACGCAGTATTTT.